The next 10 T cell receptor beta chains were all read from a single sample in a study of graft-versus-host responses after intestinal transplantation. Assay used: immunoSEQ multiplex PCR; TCRdb lists only in-frame clones, some missing. The data show about 50,000 clones, around 85% seen once. Antigen specificity for these receptors is unknown. This specimen was unstimulated CD4+ T cells sorted from spleen or lymph node cells, taken before transplant. The receptors were gathered from a human donor who was the organ donor for an intestinal transplant.

This rearrangement joins TRBV18 to TRBJ1-4; D remains unclear. V shed 3 bases and J shed 6 bases, with 17 bases lying between them. This CDR3 spans 16 amino acids. Germline V gives CDR1 KGHSH, CDR2 LQKENI. As DNA, the CDR3 is TGTGCCAGCTCACCTAGCAGGACTCTTGAGTATGAAAAACTGTTTTTT. It yields the protein CASSPSRTLEYEKLFF. Variable domain in full (rest from reference TRBV18 and TRBJ1-4): NAGVMQNPRHLVRRRGQEARLRCSPMKGHSHVYWYRQLPEEGLKFMVYLQKENIIDESGMPKERFSAEFPKEGPSILRIQQVVRGDSAAYFCASSPSRTLEYEKLFFGSGTQLSVL.

V is TRBV11-2 and J is TRBJ2-2; 15 positions agree with TRBD2. V lost 1 base and J lost 4; bases outside the gene matches: 1. Germline loops: CDR1 SGHAT, CDR2 FQNNGV. This CDR3 comprises 17 residues. The CDR3 region has the DNA TGTGCCAGCAGCTTAGGGACTAGCGGGAGGGCCACCGGGGAGCTGTTTTTT. Its protein is CASSLGTSGRATGELFF.

V and J are TRBV7-9 and TRBJ1-2, with D hard to call. CDR1 SEHNR and CDR2 FQNEAQ come from the germline V gene (reference sequence). CDR3 size: 11 residues. The germline V and J ends were trimmed by 2 bases and 5 bases, with 3 bases remaining between them. The CDR3 loop reads CASSLTYGYTF. The CDR3, as DNA: TGTGCCAGCAGCTTAACGTATGGCTACACCTTC.

V is TRBV29-1 and J is TRBJ1-2, with D possibly being TRBD1 (5 bases). The V and J ends lost 3 bases and 7 bases respectively, with 18 bases between them. Germline values: CDR1 SQVTM, CDR2 ANQGSEA. This CDR3 region has 14 residues. The CDR3 is CSVDGGGGGGGYTF. CDR3 sequence (DNA): TGCAGCGTTGACGGTGGAGGAGGCGGGGGTGGCTACACCTTC.

The CDR3 bases are TGTGCCATCAGGGGCCAACCGGGACAGGGGGCGGGAGAGCAGTACTTC. Translating gives CAIRGQPGQGAGEQYF. The chain carries TRBV10-3 and TRBJ2-7, with 12 bases fitting TRBD1. The junction had 13 bases not matched to a gene; V was cut back by 6 bases and J by 7 bases. CDR1 and CDR2 from the germline V gene are ENHRY and SYGVKD. The length of the CDR3 is 16 residues.

The V call is TRBV10-2, the J call TRBJ1-1; 8 positions agree with TRBD1. The V gene end was trimmed by 6 bases and the J gene end by 8 bases; junction bases not matched to a gene: 2. Germline assignment: CDR1 WSHSY and CDR2 SAAADI. The CDR3 has 11 residues. The CDR3 DNA reads as TGCGCCAGCAGGACAGGGGTCGAAGCTTTCTTT. Translated: CASRTGVEAFF.

The chain has TRBV20-1 and TRBJ2-3, with D perhaps being TRBD1 or TRBD2 (5 bases each). Trimming shortened V by 6 bases and J by 5 bases, and 9 bases separated the two germline ends. CDR1 and CDR2 from the germline V gene are DFQATT and SNEGSKA (reference sequence). This CDR3 has 11 amino acids. The CDR3 DNA reads as TGCAGTGCCAGGGCGGGAGATACGCAGTATTTT. Amino acids: CSARAGDTQYF.

V and J are TRBV6-1 and TRBJ1-2; D possibly corresponds to TRBD1 (6 bases). The CDR3 consists of 13 residues. Germline CDR1 is MNHNS and CDR2 is SASEGT. Deletions cut 6 bases from V and 2 bases from J, with 10 bases between. The CDR3 sequence is CASRRTANYGYTF. The CDR3 DNA reads as TGTGCCAGCAGAAGGACAGCGAACTATGGCTACACCTTC.

The chain carries TRBV18 and TRBJ1-1; 9 nucleotides agree with TRBD1. The ends lost 0 bases at V and 4 bases at J; junction bases unmatched: 0. There are 14 residues in the CDR3. CDR1 and CDR2 (germline): KGHSH, LQKENI. Here the CDR3 DNA reads TGTGCCAGCTCACCACCGACAGGGGGCACTGAAGCTTTCTTT. Translating it yields CASSPPTGGTEAFF.

This clone was seen a few times. The chain carries TRBV6-1 and TRBJ2-7; D might be TRBD1 (6 bases). The CDR3 is made up of 15 amino acids. V was pared by 8 bases and J by 2 bases, with 19 bases between. Germline CDR1 and CDR2: MNHNS and SASEGT. CDR3 in amino acids: CASGSQGKGPYEQYF. The CDR3 nucleotides read TGTGCCAGCGGATCACAGGGAAAAGGGCCCTACGAGCAGTACTTC.